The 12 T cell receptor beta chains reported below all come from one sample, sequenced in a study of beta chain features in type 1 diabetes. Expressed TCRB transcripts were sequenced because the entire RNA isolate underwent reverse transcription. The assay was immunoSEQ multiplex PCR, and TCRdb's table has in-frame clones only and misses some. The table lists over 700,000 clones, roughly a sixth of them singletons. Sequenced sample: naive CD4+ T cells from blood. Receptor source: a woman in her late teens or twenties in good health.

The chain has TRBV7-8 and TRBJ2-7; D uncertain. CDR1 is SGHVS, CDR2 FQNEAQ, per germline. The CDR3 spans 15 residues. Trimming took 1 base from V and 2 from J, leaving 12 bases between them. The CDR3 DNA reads TGTGCCAGCAGCTTAGAGTTGGGTTTGACCTACGAGCAGTACTTC. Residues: CASSLELGLTYEQYF. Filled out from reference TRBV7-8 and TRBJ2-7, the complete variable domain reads GAGVSQSPRYKVAKRGQDVALRCDPISGHVSLFWYQQALGQGPEFLTYFQNEAQLDKSGLPSDRFFAERPEGSVSTLKIQRTQQEDSAVYLCASSLELGLTYEQYFGPGTRLTVT.

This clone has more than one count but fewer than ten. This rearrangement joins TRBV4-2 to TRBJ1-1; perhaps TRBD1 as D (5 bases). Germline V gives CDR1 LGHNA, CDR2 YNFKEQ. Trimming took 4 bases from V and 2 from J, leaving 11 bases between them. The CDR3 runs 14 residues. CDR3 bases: TGTGCCAGCAGCCTCGGACAAACCAACACTGAAGCTTTCTTT. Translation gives CASSLGQTNTEAFF.

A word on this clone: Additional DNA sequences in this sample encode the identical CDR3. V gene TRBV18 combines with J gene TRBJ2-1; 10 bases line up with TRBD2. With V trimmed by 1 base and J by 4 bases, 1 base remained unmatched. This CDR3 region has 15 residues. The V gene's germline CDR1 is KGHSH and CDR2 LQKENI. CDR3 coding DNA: TGTGCCAGCTCACCACTAGCGGGAGGATACAATGAGCAGTTCTTC. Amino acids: CASSPLAGGYNEQFF.

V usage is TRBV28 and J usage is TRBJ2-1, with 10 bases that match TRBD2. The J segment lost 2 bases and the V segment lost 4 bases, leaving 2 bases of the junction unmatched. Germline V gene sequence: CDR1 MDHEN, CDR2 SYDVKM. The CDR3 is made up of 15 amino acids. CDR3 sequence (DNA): TGTGCCAGCAGTTGGAGCGGGAGGGCCTACAATGAGCAGTTCTTC. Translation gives CASSWSGRAYNEQFF.

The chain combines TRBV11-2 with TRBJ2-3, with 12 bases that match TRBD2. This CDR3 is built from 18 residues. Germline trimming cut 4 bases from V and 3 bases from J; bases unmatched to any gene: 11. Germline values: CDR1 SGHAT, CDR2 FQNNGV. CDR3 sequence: CASSSRSKTSGSTDTQYF. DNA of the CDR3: TGTGCCAGCAGCTCTAGATCCAAGACTAGCGGGAGTACAGATACGCAGTATTTT.

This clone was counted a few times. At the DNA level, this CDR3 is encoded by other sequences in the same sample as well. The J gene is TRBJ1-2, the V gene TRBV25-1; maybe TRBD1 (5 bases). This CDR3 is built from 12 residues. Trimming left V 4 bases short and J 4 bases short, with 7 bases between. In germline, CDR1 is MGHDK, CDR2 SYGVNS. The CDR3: CASSGGTYGYTF. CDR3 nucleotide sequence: TGTGCCAGCAGTGGAGGGACCTATGGCTACACCTTC.

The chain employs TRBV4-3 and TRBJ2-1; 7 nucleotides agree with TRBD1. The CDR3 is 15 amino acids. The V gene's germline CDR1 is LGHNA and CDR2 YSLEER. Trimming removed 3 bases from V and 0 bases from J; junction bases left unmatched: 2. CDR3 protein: CASSQGQSSYNEQFF. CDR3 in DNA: TGCGCCAGCAGCCAGGGACAGAGCTCCTACAATGAGCAGTTCTTC.

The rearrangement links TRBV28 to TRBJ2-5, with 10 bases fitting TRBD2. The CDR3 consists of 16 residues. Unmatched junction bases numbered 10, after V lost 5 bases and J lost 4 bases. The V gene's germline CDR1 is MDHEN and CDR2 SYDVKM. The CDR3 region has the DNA TGTGCCAGCAGTCCCTATGGGGTAGCGGGAGGAGAGACCCAGTACTTC. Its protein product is CASSPYGVAGGETQYF.

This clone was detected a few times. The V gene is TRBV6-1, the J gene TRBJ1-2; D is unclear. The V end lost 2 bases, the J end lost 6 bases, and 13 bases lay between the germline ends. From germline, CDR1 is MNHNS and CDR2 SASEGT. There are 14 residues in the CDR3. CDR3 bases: TGTGCCAGCAGTGAACCTCGGACGTCGGATGGCTACACCTTC. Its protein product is CASSEPRTSDGYTF.

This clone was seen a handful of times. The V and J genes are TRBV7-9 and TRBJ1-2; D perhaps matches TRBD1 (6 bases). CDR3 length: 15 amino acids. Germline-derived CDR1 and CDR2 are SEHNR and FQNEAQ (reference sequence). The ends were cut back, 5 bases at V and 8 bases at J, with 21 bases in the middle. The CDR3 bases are TGTGCCAGCAGCAACCTCAGGGGCCCTTTCGAGGGCTACACCTTC. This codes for CASSNLRGPFEGYTF.

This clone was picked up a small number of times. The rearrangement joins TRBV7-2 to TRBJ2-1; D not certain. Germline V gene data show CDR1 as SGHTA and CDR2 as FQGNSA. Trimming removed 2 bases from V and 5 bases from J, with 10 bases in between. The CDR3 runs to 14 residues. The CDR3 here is CASSLFATNNEQFF. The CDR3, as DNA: TGTGCCAGCAGCTTATTCGCGACAAACAATGAGCAGTTCTTC.

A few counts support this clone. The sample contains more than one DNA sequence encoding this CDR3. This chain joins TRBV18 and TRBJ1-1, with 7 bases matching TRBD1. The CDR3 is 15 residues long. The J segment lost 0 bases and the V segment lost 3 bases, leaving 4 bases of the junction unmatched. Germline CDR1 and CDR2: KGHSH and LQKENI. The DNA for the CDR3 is TGTGCCAGCTCACCTAGGGACAGCATGAACACTGAAGCTTTCTTT. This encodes CASSPRDSMNTEAFF.